This T cell receptor (beta chain) was recorded in a study of shared clonotypes between healthy human individuals (dated by TCRdb to the early 2020s). Notes on the research overall: Three men and two women, aged 18 to 49 years, made up the cohort. To increase sequencing depth and limit assay-specific biases, TCR repertoire library preparation and sequencing were carried out by different laboratories using diverse techniques. Blood TCR repertoires of a handful of healthy adults were deeply sequenced to estimate repertoire size and the extent of clonotype sharing between individuals. Per donor, leukapheresis produced somewhere between about 0.94 and 8.9 billion PBMCs. For each donor, three plates each were used for CD4 naive and CD4 memory, two plates were used for CD8 naive, and one plate was used for CD8 memory. General findings and caveats noted by the study authors: About 5% of naive CD4, 3% to 4% of naive CD8, about 2.5% of memory CD4, and around 0.4% of memory CD8 clonotypes were shared across several donors. Sampling was restricted to blood, and TCR repertoires in tissues likely differ from the TCR repertoires found in blood. The small number of donors limited the genetic and exposure-history diversity represented. Even with the large sequencing depth, rarefaction of the sorted-subset datasets indicated that sequencing was incomplete. Higher generation probabilities were observed for clonotypes shared by all four sorted-subset donors than for non-shared clonotypes. Based on pairwise subsampling, the degree of clonotype sharing among donors was expected to be affected by sequencing depth. Naive subsets generally had larger estimated clonotype richness than memory subsets.

Reading the germline V gene (reference sequence) gives CDR1 SEHNR and CDR2 FQNEAQ. V and J lose 1 base and 4 bases, and a span of 13 bases separates them. The CDR3 contains 15 residues, cysteine and phenylalanine counted. Here the CDR3 DNA is all that survives: 45 bases in frame from base 1. As for this clone: Its antigen is not yet known. Nothing much larger sits one base from this clone, and base qualities are not available.

Using the deep immunoSEQ assay, multiplex PCR amplified TCR CDR3 regions from genomic DNA. Extracted genomic DNA from each cell subset was distributed evenly across all wells of several immunoSEQ 96-well plates, and each plate was treated as a replicate. For sorted subsets, roughly 190 ng of genomic DNA, equivalent to 30,000 or so T cell genomes, went into each replicate PCR. Purified libraries were measured with a Qubit 3.0 fluorometer, size-checked on a Bioanalyzer 2100, and measured again with the KAPA Library Quantification kit. Every immunoSEQ 96-well plate was sequenced on a dedicated single-read 150-cycle Illumina NextSeq 550 flow cell. The study's processing was this. Because the immunoSEQ output held only junctional sequences and lacked quality scores, the filtering could not match the filtering applied to full-length reads. To assign V/J genes and CDR3, sequences were annotated against IMGT germline references using PyIR, a Python wrapper for IgBLAST v1.9. Reads with weak V/J assignments (E-value above 1e-6), missing CDR3, stop codons, out-of-frame junctions, or ambiguous translated residues were removed. A V3J clonotype was defined by an identical inferred V gene, J gene, and CDR3 amino acid sequence. The percentage overlap between two repertoires was calculated by dividing the number of shared unique clonotypes by the size of the smaller repertoire. Three approaches were used to assess repertoire richness: RTK rarefaction, the Chao1 estimator, and Recon v2.1 estimates of unobserved clonotypes. For all TCRbeta clonotypes obtained by the gDNA method from four donors, generation probabilities were computed with OLGA. The table comes from immuneACCESS by way of TCRdb, which keeps in-frame sequences with V and J called. Part of the clones is missing from these tables; in studies checked, under half for an unresolved V gene and the rest for unknown reasons. The V and J calls and clone size are taken from that table; D and trimming were inferred from the DNA. The sample data list over a million clones, and about 84% of these were observed just once. The top ten hold 0.5% to 0.65% of the sample.

Healthy HIV-negative adults with no recently reported acute infections or vaccinations were included as donors. Only Caucasian adults living in Nashville, Tennessee, USA were represented among the donors. CD4+ T cells were enriched through magnetic negative selection, after which naive cells were positively selected on CD45RA and the remaining negative fraction served as the memory subset. Blood was collected by leukapheresis, and PBMCs were isolated by Ficoll-Histopaque density gradient centrifugation and then cryopreserved in liquid nitrogen vapor phase. Purity and quantity of every magnetically sorted T cell population were checked by analytical flow cytometry. From each sorted fraction, genomic DNA was isolated and quantified by UV absorbance on a Nanodrop 2000c.

The source is a man aged 18 to 30 in good health. Some clones in this sample may be carry-over from other donors' samples. The rearrangement joined TRBV7-9 to TRBJ1-1; too little of a D gene remains to name it. The specimen was memory CD4+ T cells from PBMCs. The label giving this sample's cell subset or site can be read as: CD45RA-negative fraction. The CDR3 has the sequence CASSLGTRAITEAFF. The sequence in DNA is TGTGCCAGCAGCTTAGGTACTAGGGCCATCACTGAAGCTTTCTTT.